The 18 T cell receptor beta chains presented below share a single source sample, sequenced in a study of blood T cells in healthy people across ages. Using a J-beta primer mix together with a sample-barcoded 5' primer, a second PCR was run for about 7 to 12 cycles. One entry per CDR3 protein, called by TCRdb with MiXCR from the 5' RACE reads. The profile shows around 1,600,000 distinct CDR3 sequences, 42% of them singletons. Sequenced input: blood. The receptor source for this set is a woman aged 18 to 35 in good health.

The chain recombines TRBV7-2 with TRBJ2-1; TRBD1 matches at 9 bases. The CDR3 length is 15 residues. J gave up 6 bases and V 1 base, and 4 bases lay outside the gene matches. CDR1 is SGHTA and CDR2 is FQGNSA in the germline V gene. Here the CDR3 DNA reads TGTGCCAGCAGCTTAGGGACAGGGGTTAGCAATGAGCAGTTCTTC. Translated: CASSLGTGVSNEQFF. The full variable domain, rest sourced from reference TRBV7-2 and TRBJ2-1, is GAGVSQSPSNKVTEKGKDVELRCDPISGHTALYWYRQSLGQGLEFLIYFQGNSAPDKSGLPSDRFSAERTGGSVSTLTIQRTQQEDSAVYLCASSLGTGVSNEQFFGPGTRLTVL.

The chain recombines TRBV28 with TRBJ2-5; the D gene is possibly TRBD2 (6 bases). The CDR3 is made up of 14 amino acids. Germline CDR1 reads MDHEN; CDR2 reads SYDVKM. Trimming removed 6 bases at V and 5 bases at J, with 16 bases between. The DNA for the CDR3 is TGTGCCAGCAGCCTAGCGCGGAGGACGGAGACCCAGTACTTC. It codes for CASSLARRTETQYF.

The CDR3 region has the DNA TGCAGCGTTGAGACTAGCGGGATCTTCACAGATACGCAGTATTTT. Amino acids: CSVETSGIFTDTQYF. This chain connects TRBV29-1 to TRBJ2-3; 11 positions agree with TRBD2. The CDR3 spans 15 residues. Germline lookup yields CDR1 SQVTM and CDR2 ANQGSEA. V lost 3 bases, J lost 2 bases, and 4 bases stayed unmatched.

This clonotype was seen a handful of times. The CDR3 DNA follows: TGTGCCACCAGTGAAGGGACTAGCGGGAGTAATGAGCAGTTCTTC. This sequence encodes CATSEGTSGSNEQFF. The rearrangement uses TRBV24-1 and TRBJ2-1, with 14 bases that match TRBD2. Germline values: CDR1 KGHDR, CDR2 SFDVKD. The CDR3 length is 15 residues. V shed 4 bases, J shed 7 bases, and the junction held 2 bases outside the gene matches.

As regards this clonotype: Being one base from a much bigger clone, this may be a read error. The chain uses TRBV6-2 or TRBV6-3 and TRBJ1-2, with 7 bases fitting TRBD1. The CDR3 runs to 13 residues. CDR1 and CDR2 from the germline V gene are MNHEY and SVGEGT. Here the CDR3 DNA reads TGTGCCAGCAGACCCGGGACAGTCTATGGCTGCACCTTC. Amino acid sequence: CASRPGTVYGCTF.

Only a few counts were recorded for this clonotype. The chain recombines TRBV4-3 with TRBJ2-1, with TRBD2 matching 12 bases. Germline CDR1 is LGHNA and CDR2 is YSLEER. Trimming took 3 bases from V and 4 from J; bases not matched to a gene: 4. The CDR3 is 16 residues long. CDR3 region: CASSQGTSGPYNEQFF. CDR3 sequence (DNA): TGCGCCAGCAGCCAGGGGACTAGCGGGCCGTACAATGAGCAGTTCTTC.

This clonotype is a singleton in its sample. The chain is built from TRBV4-3 and TRBJ2-5; D unresolved. The J call may not be correct, given that the DNA end is closer to TRBJ2-7. Per germline, CDR1 LGHNA and CDR2 YSLEER. The CDR3 contains 15 residues. The CDR3 DNA is TGCGCCAGCAGCCAAGATATAACTCTCACCTACGAGCAGTACTTC. Residues: CASSQDITLTYEQYF.

Only a few counts were recorded for this clonotype. The J gene is TRBJ2-7, the V gene TRBV6-6; 8 nucleotides agree with TRBD2. This CDR3 contains 16 residues. Unmatched junction bases numbered 10, after V lost 6 bases and J lost 0 bases. CDR1 and CDR2 (germline): MNHNY, SVGAGI (reference sequence). CDR3 sequence: CASSPQERESSYEQYF. The CDR3 DNA follows: TGTGCCAGCAGCCCTCAAGAGCGGGAGAGCTCCTACGAGCAGTACTTC.

The sample holds a few counts of this clonotype. The chain carries TRBV20-1 and TRBJ2-7; D gene unclear. V gave up 3 bases and J gave up 6 bases, with 15 bases separating them. The CDR3 runs 13 residues. CDR1 DFQATT and CDR2 SNEGSKA come from the germline V gene (reference sequence). The CDR3 here is CSAREASPSEQYF. The DNA of the CDR3 is TGCAGTGCTAGGGAAGCTAGTCCCTCCGAGCAGTACTTC.

Concerning this clonotype: One end of the junction is discordant with germline, which a read error may explain. The rearrangement uses TRBV6-2 or TRBV6-3 and TRBJ2-1; 10 bases agree with TRBD2. The CDR3 length is 18 residues. The V gene's germline CDR1 is MNHEY and CDR2 SVGEGT. This chain's CDR3 is CAGSTPNLAGGHQETQFF. The CDR3 bases are TGTGCCGGCAGTACCCCGAATTTAGCGGGGGGTCATCAAGAGACCCAGTTCTTC.

This clonotype appeared a few times. The genes are TRBV6-6 and TRBJ1-2; perhaps TRBD1 as D (5 bases). The V gene lost 0 bases and the J gene lost 0 bases, with 8 bases spanning the gap. Germline V lookup: CDR1 MNHNY, CDR2 SVGAGI (reference sequence). This CDR3 is 15 amino acids long. CDR3 amino acids: CASSYSGASNYGYTF. The CDR3 DNA is TGTGCCAGCAGTTACTCAGGGGCGTCTAACTATGGCTACACCTTC.

J is TRBJ1-1 and V is TRBV27; D gene ambiguous. V was pared by 7 bases and J by 11 bases, with 11 bases between. This CDR3 contains 10 residues. Germline CDR1 and CDR2: MNHEY and SMNVEV (reference sequence). The CDR3 DNA sequence: TGTGCCAGCATCGGGGAAGAGGCTTTCTTT. Protein: CASIGEEAFF.

This clonotype came up a few times. The rearrangement links TRBV4-3 to TRBJ2-7, with no clear D. CDR3 length: 13 amino acids. Trimming left V 0 bases short and J 6 bases short, with 9 bases between. Germline CDR1 is LGHNA and CDR2 is YSLEER. The CDR3 sequence: CASSQEGTGEQYF. The CDR3 DNA reads TGCGCCAGCAGCCAAGAAGGTACCGGCGAGCAGTACTTC.

This clonotype has a single count. The CDR3 here is CASSREGTANYGYTF. As DNA, the CDR3 is TGTGCCAGCTCCCGCGAAGGCACAGCTAACTATGGCTACACCTTC. The chain couples TRBV18 to TRBJ1-2; no clear D gene. V gave up 6 bases and J gave up 0 bases, with 14 bases separating them. Germline V gene lookup returns CDR1 KGHSH and CDR2 LQKENI. The CDR3 has 15 amino acids.

The gene calls are TRBV5-5 and TRBJ2-2; 8 nucleotides match TRBD2. The germline gives CDR1 SGHKS, CDR2 YYEKEE (reference sequence). This CDR3 has 14 amino acids. The trim removed 4 bases at V and 9 bases at J, leaving 8 bases unmatched. CDR3 DNA: TGTGCCAGCAGCCCCTCGGGGGGGAACCGGGAGCTGTTTTTT. Amino acids: CASSPSGGNRELFF. Filled out from reference TRBV5-5 and TRBJ2-2, the complete variable domain reads DAGVTQSPTHLIKTRGQQVTLRCSPISGHKSVSWYQQVLGQGPQFIFQYYEKEERGRGNFPDRFSARQFPNYSSELNVNALLLGDSALYLCASSPSGGNRELFFGEGSRLTVL.

This clonotype was seen a few times. The chain is built from TRBV28 and TRBJ2-7, with 9 bases fitting TRBD1. This CDR3 is built from 14 residues. Looked up from germline, CDR1 is MDHEN and CDR2 is SYDVKM. Unmatched junction bases numbered 8, after V lost 7 bases and J lost 4 bases. CDR3 bases: TGTGCCAGCATTAGGGGGACAGGGTTGTACGAGCAGTACTTC. It encodes CASIRGTGLYEQYF.

This chain links TRBV12-3 or TRBV12-4 with TRBJ1-1; D remains unclear. This CDR3 contains 14 residues. V lost 6 bases to trimming and J lost 4 bases, with 15 bases between them. The CDR3: CASSPQWASTEAFF. CDR3 sequence (DNA): TGTGCCAGCAGCCCGCAGTGGGCAAGCACTGAAGCTTTCTTT.

The chain links TRBV27 to TRBJ2-4; tentative D call: TRBD1 (6 bases). Trimming took 5 bases from V and 8 from J, leaving 19 bases between them. This CDR3 spans 15 amino acids. Germline V lookup: CDR1 MNHEY, CDR2 SMNVEV (reference sequence). The CDR3 is CASSLGTTKRDIQYF. CDR3 sequence (DNA): TGTGCCAGCAGTCTAGGGACAACCAAAAGGGACATTCAGTACTTC.